This is a list of T cell receptor beta chains from one sample in a study of CD8+CD57+ T cells in acquired aplastic anemia. TCRdb fed the reads into MiXCR, producing one record per CDR3 protein. This sample has some 220,000 distinct CDR3 sequences, with 34% found just once. The sample taken for sequencing was sorted CD4+, CD8+, or CD8+CD57+ T cells (not recorded which) from PBMCs. These receptors all stem from a human donor in good health, serving as a control. Both conserved end residues are part of each CDR3. Fields, in order: J gene, D gene, V gene, clone size, CDR3 protein, CDR3 DNA. D genes are given only for firm matches. Clone size, where shown, is once, few, many, or a class for clones that have expanded.

TRBJ1-6,-,TRBV6-5,many,CASSVVYGSPLHF,TGTGCCAGCAGCGTAGTTTATGGGTCACCCCTCCACTTT
TRBJ2-1,TRBD1,TRBV24-1,many,CATSSSEGRDRDYNEQFF,TGTGCCACCAGTTCGAGTGAAGGGAGGGACAGGGACTACAATGAGCAGTTCTTC
TRBJ2-7,-,TRBV7-8,once,CASSREGGPTYEQYF,TGTGCCAGCAGCCGAGAAGGCGGTCCTACCTACGAGCAGTACTTC
TRBJ1-5,-,TRBV15,many,CATRSGYDQPQHF,TGTGCCACCCGGAGCGGGTACGATCAGCCCCAGCATTTT
TRBJ2-7,TRBD2,TRBV13,few,CASSLGGAGAHEQYF,TGTGCCAGCAGCTTAGGGGGAGCGGGGGCCCACGAGCAGTACTTC
TRBJ2-2,-,TRBV7-6,-,CASSLESNGGFYGELFF,TGTGCCAGCAGCTTAGAGTCCAACGGCGGGTTCTACGGGGAGCTGTTTTTT
TRBJ2-1,-,TRBV10-3,many,CASEDEGSEQFF,TGTGCCTCAGAAGACGAGGGGAGTGAGCAGTTCTTC
TRBJ2-2,TRBD1,TRBV7-3,-,CASSRDRGGGELFF,TGTGCCAGCAGCAGGGACAGGGGCGGCGGGGAGCTGTTTTTT
TRBJ2-1,-,TRBV20-1,-,CSARDAWGNEQFF,TGCAGTGCTAGAGATGCCTGGGGGAATGAGCAGTTCTTC
TRBJ2-7,TRBD2,TRBV6-5,many,CASSYLAGAYEQYF,TGTGCCAGCAGTTATCTAGCGGGAGCTTACGAGCAGTACTTC
TRBJ2-7,-,TRBV7-9,many,CASSISSYEQYF,TGTGCCAGCAGCATCTCCTCGTACGAGCAGTACTTC
TRBJ1-2,TRBD1,TRBV2,-,CASGDRADYGYTF,TGTGCCAGCGGGGACAGGGCGGACTATGGCTACACCTTC
TRBJ2-3,TRBD2,TRBV29-1,-,CSVESFRGLGFTDTQYF,TGCAGCGTAGAAAGTTTCCGGGGACTAGGATTCACAGATACGCAGTATTTT
TRBJ2-3,-,TRBV30,-,CAWSTSTDTQYF,TGTGCCTGGAGTACCTCCACAGATACGCAGTATTTT
TRBJ2-7,-,TRBV5-1,many,CASSSTRRIGEQYF,TGCGCCAGCAGCTCGACACGGAGGATAGGCGAGCAGTACTTC
TRBJ1-1,TRBD1,TRBV6-1,-,CASSLRQGPVLNTEAFF,TGTGCCAGCAGTCTCCGACAGGGGCCTGTCCTGAACACTGAAGCTTTCTTT
TRBJ1-3,-,TRBV10-3,many,CATTNSGNTIYF,TGTGCCACAACCAACTCTGGAAACACCATATATTTT
TRBJ2-3,-,TRBV19,-,CASSIGITDTQYF,TGTGCCAGTAGTATAGGGATCACAGATACGCAGTATTTT
TRBJ1-1,-,TRBV6-1,-,CASRGGSWVDTEAFF,TGTGCCAGCCGGGGGGGAAGTTGGGTGGACACTGAAGCTTTCTTT
TRBJ1-6,-,TRBV20-1,-,CSARSGTWGESPLHF,TGCAGTGCTAGGTCGGGGACTTGGGGTGAATCACCCCTCCACTTT
TRBJ1-5,TRBD1,TRBV24-1,-,CATSDPGTGDQPQHF,TGTGCCACCAGTGACCCCGGGACAGGGGACCAGCCCCAGCATTTT
TRBJ2-2,TRBD2,TRBV7-9,-,CASSFLSGSRPGELFF,TGTGCCAGCAGCTTTCTTAGCGGGAGTAGGCCCGGGGAGCTGTTTTTT
TRBJ2-5,-,TRBV5-1,few,CASSLDVSETQYF,TGCGCCAGCAGCCTCGACGTATCAGAGACCCAGTACTTC
TRBJ2-7,-,TRBV4-2,many,CASSLTGGFTYYEQYF,TGTGCCAGCAGCCTTACCGGCGGGTTTACATACTACGAGCAGTACTTC
TRBJ1-1,TRBD1,TRBV11-2,-,CASRHNRGGGMNTEAFF,TGTGCCAGCAGACATAACAGGGGCGGCGGGATGAACACTGAAGCTTTCTTT
TRBJ1-6,-,TRBV5-1,-,CASSWDTNNSPLHF,TGCGCCAGCAGCTGGGACACCAATAATTCACCCCTCCACTTT